The sequence of this TCR beta chain was determined in a study of OX40 agonist ivuxolimab in advanced cancers. Regarding the research as a whole: The costimulatory receptor OX40 (CD134) was targeted by ivuxolimab, a fully human IgG2 agonistic monoclonal antibody. Peripheral TCRbeta sequencing was intended to test whether TCR sequence diversity was altered and clonal T-cell expansion was caused by ivuxolimab. The dose-escalation cohort was 82.7% male with a mean age of around 64 years, ranging from roughly 23 to 79. Three dose-escalation patients achieved partial responses, one with hepatocellular carcinoma and two with cutaneous melanoma. The paper covers the monotherapy dose-escalation part of the phase I ivuxolimab trial, which included N ≈ 54 patients. Intravenous ivuxolimab was administered to patients every 2 weeks at six dose levels: 0.01, 0.1, 0.3, 1.5, 3 and 10 mg/kg. Prior anti-PD-1, anti-PD-L1 or anti-CTLA-4 therapy was permitted, and 30% to 45% of dose-escalation patients had received checkpoint inhibitors. Among the roughly 50 dose-escalation patients, about 19 had hepatocellular carcinoma, 15 or so melanoma, 9 renal cell carcinoma and 9 head and neck cancer. General conclusions and limits of the study: Low levels of normalized T-cell clonal expansion were also seen in some patients who did not respond. Partial responders in the 0.1-3.0 mg/kg groups had among the lowest normalized peripheral clonal expansion, especially among CD8+ T cells. Antigen specificity was not determined for the clonally expanded peripheral T cells. After ivuxolimab, CD8+ T cells had more expanded clones than CD4+ T cells on average. Clonal expansion of both CD4+ and CD8+ blood T cells was observed from baseline to week 6 at doses 0.1 to 3.0 mg/kg.

The trial excluded patients who had a history of autoimmune disease or were on systemic immunosuppression. Peripheral blood for TCR sequencing was collected from all dose cohorts at baseline, on cycle 4 day 1, and on cycle 7 day 1. The samples were drawn from a first-in-human, open-label, multicenter phase I dose-escalation trial of ivuxolimab. Adults with locally advanced or metastatic head and neck squamous cell, hepatocellular, melanoma or renal cell carcinoma were enrolled in the trial. Before TCR sequencing, CD4+ and CD8+ T cells were separately sorted from peripheral blood. Concerning this clone itself: The antigen it binds to is not known. No base qualities exist here, and no much larger clone lies one base off it.

Genomic DNA was extracted from sorted cells for sequencing of the TCRbeta CDR3 region. The immunoSEQ Assay was used to sequence the TCRbeta CDR3 regions. Held by TCRdb, this immuneACCESS table contains in-frame sequences only and omits some clones. Under half of the omission traces to an unresolved V gene where checked; the cause of the rest is unknown. Counted in this sample were about 52,000 clones; around 85% of them appeared once. The ten most abundant clones make up 6% to 8% of the sample. V was cut back by 0 bases and J by 4 bases, leaving a gap of 12 bases between them. CDR1 and CDR2 are read off the germline V gene as SQVTM and ANQGSEA. Counted from cysteine to phenylalanine, this CDR3 has 14 amino acids. CDR3 DNA is the only sequence kept; it has 42 bases, read in frame from the first base.

This material consisted of CD4+ or CD8+ T cells sorted from blood, taken in a trial of the OX40 agonist ivuxolimab. The chain was built from TRBV29-1 and TRBJ1-2; the D gene cannot be named for sure. The sequence came from an adult with an advanced solid tumor such as melanoma, head and neck, liver or kidney cancer. The DNA sequence reads TGCAGCGTTGAAGAGGGTAGGGCACGCTATGGCTACACCTTC. The resulting protein is CSVEEGRARYGYTF.